What follows describes a single T cell receptor beta chain. Its antigen is still unknown. The study assayed around 92,000 TCR templates per sample. Only in-frame clones appear in the TCRdb table, and some are missing; sequencing was by immunoSEQ multiplex PCR. In the table there are approximately 100,000 clones, approximately 91% of which are singletons. This sample is part of a study of siplizumab effects on memory and regulatory T cells. Study conclusions and caveats: About 75-95% of proliferating CD4+ or CD8+ clones had no assignable naive or memory phenotype. No functional test confirmed suppression by proliferating siplizumab-culture Tregs. The apparent diversity of naive T cells exceeded that of memory cells, and naive T cells seemed to make a major contribution to the alloresponse.

The CDR3 spans 18 residues. CDR1 is MNHNS and CDR2 is SASEGT in the germline V gene. Trimming removed 3 bases from V and 0 bases from J, with 15 bases in between. The chain joins TRBV6-1 to TRBJ2-6; either TRBD1 or TRBD2 may supply D (5 bases each). The sample consisted of non-Treg CD4+ T cells sorted from blood. This clonotype was sampled from a human donor in good health. CDR3 sequence (DNA): TGTGCCAGCAGTGATAGGGACGCCGGCTCCTCTGGGGCCAACGTCCTGACTTTC. Its protein product is CASSDRDAGSSGANVLTF.